Here is one T cell receptor (beta chain) with its context. Via MiXCR, TCRdb re-called the RT-PCR reads, giving one row per CDR3 protein. The data hold about 110,000 distinct CDR3 sequences, with 35% observed a single time. This entry comes from a study of patients and donors after allogeneic stem cell transplantation. Germline V gives CDR1 ENHRY, CDR2 SYGVKD. The length of the CDR3 is 14 residues. V shed 10 bases and J shed 2 bases, with 17 bases lying between them. This rearrangement joins TRBV10-3 to TRBJ1-2, with a weak D call TRBD1 (5 bases). Sequenced material: blood, either unsorted or a sorted T cell fraction (not recorded which). The source of this sequence is a human donor who was either an allogeneic HSCT recipient or a stem cell or donor lymphocyte infusion donor (not recorded which). It is not recorded whose cells these are; they may come from a transplant donor. CDR3 in DNA: TGTGCCACCCATCCGGGACTCCTAAACTATGGCTACACCTTC. Its protein product is CATHPGLLNYGYTF.